The 23 T cell receptor beta chains below come from one sample, sequenced in a study of CD8 T cells in ankylosing spondylitis. TCRdb re-called the 5' RACE reads with MiXCR, one entry per CDR3 protein. The sample has 300,000 to 400,000 distinct CDR3 sequences, around a tenth seen once. The sequenced material came from blood, either unsorted or a sorted T cell fraction (not recorded which). The receptor set was obtained from a female donor with ankylosing spondylitis or in good health (not recorded which).

This clonotype came up many times. This chain joins TRBV28 and TRBJ2-1; 7 nucleotides agree with TRBD2. The CDR3 totals 14 residues. V shed 0 bases, J shed 7 bases, and the junction held 3 bases outside the gene matches. CDR1 and CDR2 (germline): MDHEN, SYDVKM. The CDR3 DNA is TGTGCCAGCAGTTTATGGCGGGAGATTAATGAGCAGTTCTTC. Translating gives CASSLWREINEQFF.

This sequence joins TRBV20-1 and TRBJ2-3, with TRBD2 matching over 12 bases. From germline, CDR1 is DFQATT and CDR2 SNEGSKA (reference sequence). V dropped 0 bases and J dropped 9; count of bases not matched to a gene: 10. The CDR3 contains 16 residues. The CDR3 DNA reads as TGCAGTGCTAGAGATCTGGCTAGCGGGGGGGGAGACACGCAGTATTTT. It specifies CSARDLASGGGDTQYF.

This clonotype showed up many times. The chain combines TRBV20-1 with TRBJ1-6; 7 bases align to TRBD1. J was trimmed by 9 bases and V by 6 bases; bases with no gene match: 14. This CDR3 comprises 15 residues. Germline CDR1 is DFQATT and CDR2 is SNEGSKA (reference sequence). In nucleotides, the CDR3 is TGCAGTGCGCGCGCCTCGACAGGGAAGGGTTCACCCCTCCACTTT. Encoded protein: CSARASTGKGSPLHF.

This clonotype appeared many times. This chain connects TRBV6-2 or TRBV6-3 to TRBJ2-4; D uncertain. Germline CDR1 is MNHEY and CDR2 is SVGEGT. The CDR3 contains 18 residues. The V and J ends lost 2 bases and 0 bases respectively, with 17 bases between them. DNA of the CDR3: TGTGCCAGCAGTTACGAAGTAGCTGGCGGCCTAGCCAAAAACATTCAGTACTTC. The encoded protein is CASSYEVAGGLAKNIQYF.

This clonotype has a count of ten or more. Compared with germline, one end of the junction differs, possibly owing to a read error. The chain links TRBV20-1 to TRBJ2-3; 13 bases line up with TRBD2. Germline CDR1 reads DFQATT; CDR2 reads SNEGSKA (reference sequence). The CDR3 totals 14 residues. The CDR3 bases are TGCAGTGCCCGGACTAGCGGGAGCAAAGATACGCAGTATTTT. Protein: CSARTSGSKDTQYF.

This clonotype was seen many times. J is TRBJ2-7 and V is TRBV4-1; 7 nucleotides align to TRBD2. The CDR3 consists of 14 residues. Germline CDR1 reads MGHRA; CDR2 reads YSYEKL. V was pared by 1 base and J by 0 bases, with 0 bases of the junction left unmatched. The DNA for the CDR3 is TGCGCCAGCAGCCAAGGGGGGGGCTCCTACGAGCAGTACTTC. Its translation is CASSQGGGSYEQYF.

This clonotype was seen more than once but under ten times. The gene calls are TRBV7-2 and TRBJ2-1, with D perhaps TRBD1 (6 bases). The germline V and J ends were trimmed by 2 bases and 7 bases, with 12 bases remaining between them. This CDR3 has 14 amino acids. Germline-derived CDR1 and CDR2 are SGHTA and FQGNSA. The CDR3 coding sequence is TGTGCCAGCAGCTTAATCTGGCAGGGGAATGAGCAGTTCTTC. Residues: CASSLIWQGNEQFF.

The rearrangement joins TRBV20-1 to TRBJ2-7, with D perhaps TRBD1 (6 bases). V was shortened by 6 bases and J by 9 bases, with 27 bases between the two germline ends. This CDR3 region has 15 residues. Germline V gene sequence: CDR1 DFQATT, CDR2 SNEGSKA (reference sequence). CDR3 sequence (DNA): TGCAGTGCGAAACCCAGAGGGGGACAACATAGGGGGCAGTACTTC. As protein: CSAKPRGGQHRGQYF.

This clonotype was seen ten or more times. The V call is TRBV5-1, the J call TRBJ2-6; 8 nucleotides align to TRBD1. Germline loops: CDR1 SGHRS, CDR2 YFSETQ. The junction had 11 bases not matched to a gene; V was cut back by 2 bases and J by 1 base. This CDR3 spans 19 amino acids. The CDR3: CASSFASGTGLSGANVLTF. DNA for the CDR3: TGCGCCAGCAGCTTCGCTTCTGGGACAGGCTTATCTGGGGCCAACGTCCTGACTTTC.

The rearrangement links TRBV29-1 to TRBJ1-3; perhaps TRBD1 as D (5 bases). The CDR3 has 14 residues. With 7 bases removed from V and 0 bases from J, the gap between germline ends came to 13 bases. Germline V gene data show CDR1 as SQVTM and CDR2 as ANQGSEA. The CDR3 DNA follows: TGCAGCGCAACCGGGACCAACTCTGGAAACACCATATATTTT. As protein: CSATGTNSGNTIYF.

This chain joins TRBV12-3 or TRBV12-4 and TRBJ1-1, with D perhaps TRBD1 (5 bases). Trimming removed 4 bases from V and 2 bases from J, with 20 bases in between. This CDR3 has 17 amino acids. CDR3 sequence: CASSSVGAALGNTEAFF. Written as DNA, the CDR3 is TGTGCCAGCAGTTCCGTTGGGGCAGCCCTCGGTAACACTGAAGCTTTCTTT.

This clonotype has ten or more counts. The V call is TRBV7-2, the J call TRBJ2-3; 8 bases align to TRBD2. CDR1 is SGHTA, CDR2 FQGNSA, per germline. The J segment lost 2 bases and the V segment lost 2 bases, leaving 6 bases of the junction unmatched. This CDR3 contains 16 residues. The CDR3 reads CASSLRGGLHTDTQYF. CDR3 coding DNA: TGTGCCAGCAGCTTACGCGGGGGGCTCCACACAGATACGCAGTATTTT.

This clonotype came up many times. The V gene is TRBV11-2, the J gene TRBJ2-3; D possibly corresponds to TRBD1 (5 bases). The germline V gene has CDR1 SGHAT and CDR2 FQNNGV. V was clipped by 3 bases and J by 2 bases, with 12 bases between them. The CDR3 is 15 amino acids. CDR3 coding DNA: TGTGCCAGCAGCTTCGACTTCAGGGCCACAGATACGCAGTATTTT. This codes for CASSFDFRATDTQYF.

This clonotype was seen ten or more times. The chain links TRBV2 to TRBJ1-3; 7 bases are shared with TRBD1. The V and J ends lost 10 bases and 0 bases, in that order; junction bases with no gene match: 6. The germline CDR1 and CDR2 sequences are SNHLY and FYNNEI. The CDR3 runs to 14 residues. The CDR3 loop reads CATATGFSGNTIYF. CDR3 nucleotide sequence: TGTGCCACCGCGACAGGGTTCTCTGGAAACACCATATATTTT.

This clonotype has more than one count but fewer than ten. The chain couples TRBV27 to TRBJ1-5, with 7 bases aligning to TRBD1. Germline trimming cut 8 bases from V and 10 bases from J; bases unmatched to any gene: 8. The CDR3 extends over 12 amino acids. Germline lookup yields CDR1 MNHEY and CDR2 SMNVEV (reference sequence). The DNA for the CDR3 is TGTGCCAGCGGGACAGATAAACTTCCCCAGCATTTT. Translated, it gives CASGTDKLPQHF.

This clonotype was counted ten times or more. The chain recombines TRBV20-1 with TRBJ1-1, with 10 bases fitting TRBD1. Trimming removed 7 bases from V and 5 bases from J; junction bases left unmatched: 4. Germline V gene data show CDR1 as DFQATT and CDR2 as SNEGSKA (reference sequence). The length of the CDR3 is 12 residues. The CDR3 DNA is TGCAGTGGCCGGGACAGGGGAACTGAAGCTTTCTTT. Protein product: CSGRDRGTEAFF.

This clonotype was seen only a few times. The chain is built from TRBV20-1 and TRBJ2-3, with D possibly TRBD2 on 6 matching bases. Germline V gene sequence: CDR1 DFQATT, CDR2 SNEGSKA (reference sequence). The CDR3 extends over 16 amino acids. V dropped 1 base and J dropped 6 bases, with 20 bases sitting between them. The CDR3 protein is CSARGTTRRAYDTQYF. CDR3 in DNA: TGCAGTGCTAGAGGAACGACTAGAAGGGCATATGATACGCAGTATTTT.

This clonotype occurred many times. The chain employs TRBV27 and TRBJ1-6; a possible D gene is TRBD1 (5 bases). The CDR3 is made up of 15 amino acids. V was clipped by 4 bases and J by 8 bases, with 15 bases between them. The germline CDR1 and CDR2 sequences are MNHEY and SMNVEV (reference sequence). The CDR3, as DNA: TGTGCCAGCAGTTCAGCGCTTGGGGGATATTCACCCCTCCACTTT. It translates to CASSSALGGYSPLHF.

With regard to this clonotype: Mismatch with germline at one junction end may stem from a read error. This sequence joins TRBV12-3 or TRBV12-4 and TRBJ2-7; no definite D call. The CDR3 extends over 13 amino acids. CDR3 loop: CSSSRTVSYEQYF. The DNA for the CDR3 is TGTTCCAGCAGTCGGACCGTATCCTACGAGCAGTACTTC.

The chain combines TRBV20-1 with TRBJ2-7; weak D call: TRBD1 (5 bases). The germline V gene encodes CDR1 DFQATT and CDR2 SNEGSKA (reference sequence). CDR3 size: 13 residues. The ends were cut back, 0 bases at V and 6 bases at J, with 12 bases in the middle. CDR3 bases: TGCAGTGCTAGAGATCCCAGGGATTTCGAGCAGTACTTC. It is translated as CSARDPRDFEQYF.

This clonotype was recorded at least ten times. The DNA of the CDR3 is TGTGCCAGCAGGACAGGGGGGGCCCCAGATACGCAGTATTTT. The encoded protein is CASRTGGAPDTQYF. The rearrangement uses TRBV28 and TRBJ2-3, with 9 bases lining up with TRBD1. Germline CDR1 is MDHEN and CDR2 is SYDVKM. The J segment lost 4 bases and the V segment lost 6 bases, leaving 5 bases of the junction unmatched. The CDR3 is made up of 14 amino acids.

This clonotype came up a few times. The genes are TRBV19 and TRBJ1-1, with TRBD1 matching 8 bases. The CDR3 extends over 14 amino acids. The J segment lost 8 bases and the V segment lost 10 bases, leaving 15 bases of the junction unmatched. The V gene's germline CDR1 is LNHDA and CDR2 SQIVND (reference sequence). CDR3 in DNA: TGTGCCACAGCGTTGACAGGGGCTTTAACCGAAGCTTTCTTT. As protein: CATALTGALTEAFF.

This chain links TRBV20-1 with TRBJ2-1; weak D call: TRBD2 (6 bases). Trimming removed 7 bases from V and 6 bases from J, with 16 bases in between. The CDR3 extends over 13 amino acids. CDR1 and CDR2 (germline): DFQATT, SNEGSKA (reference sequence). The CDR3 loop is CSVGVGGTNEQFF. CDR3 bases: TGCAGTGTCGGAGTAGGCGGGACCAATGAGCAGTTCTTC.